This T cell receptor (beta chain) was profiled in a study of T cells in Graves' hyperthyroidism and ophthalmopathy. Findings and caveats of the study: Most thyroid-expanded clonotypes above 0.001 were also found in blood.

Comment on this clonotype: The antigen is unknown.

From RNA transcripts, TCR beta CDR3 regions were amplified. HTBI primers drove first-round RT-PCR of the TCR CDR3. MiXCR was run by TCRdb on the multiplex PCR reads, yielding one entry per CDR3 protein. The sample consists of 550,000 to 600,000 distinct CDR3 sequences, approximately 15% of them appearing once. CDR3 length: 15 amino acids. V dropped 6 bases and J dropped 4; count of bases not matched to a gene: 9. The germline V gene has CDR1 WSHSY and CDR2 SAAADI. The material sequenced was blood. The chain employs TRBV10-2 and TRBJ2-1, with 7 bases fitting TRBD1. The sequence derives from a young woman with Graves' hyperthyroidism. The CDR3 is CASRDRDRVYNEQFF. As DNA, the CDR3 is TGCGCCAGCAGGGACCGGGACAGAGTTTACAATGAGCAGTTCTTC.